These 10 T cell receptor beta chains originate from one sample sequenced in a study of neoadjuvant anti-PD-1 for oral cavity cancer. Some clones are missing from TCRdb's copy, which holds only in-frame ones; the method was immunoSEQ multiplex PCR. The data contain about 61,000 clones, around 80% of them singletons. Sequencing used PBMCs, obtained before nivolumab (anti-PD-1) treatment. The source of these receptors is a person aged 40 to 85 with oral cavity squamous cell carcinoma.

V gene TRBV14 combines with J gene TRBJ1-4, with TRBD1 identical over 7 bases. This CDR3 comprises 19 residues. Germline V lookup: CDR1 SGHDN, CDR2 FVKESK. J gave up 0 bases and V 0 bases, and 10 bases lay outside the gene matches. DNA for the CDR3: TGTGCCAGCAGCCAAGATCGAATCGGACAGGCCGCAACTAATGAAAAACTGTTTTTT. This translates into CASSQDRIGQAATNEKLFF. The entire variable domain, with the rest obtained from reference TRBV14 and TRBJ1-4, is as follows: EAGVTQFPSHSVIEKGQTVTLRCDPISGHDNLYWYRRVMGKEIKFLLHFVKESKQDESGMPNNRFLAERTGGTYSTLKVQPAELEDSGVYFCASSQDRIGQAATNEKLFFGSGTQLSVL.

This clone appeared many times. Other DNA sequences from this sample encode an identical CDR3 as well. The chain couples TRBV29-1 to TRBJ1-1, with D unresolved. V gave up 4 bases and J gave up 3 bases, with 3 bases separating them. Germline-derived CDR1 and CDR2 are SQVTM and ANQGSEA. This CDR3 has 10 residues. DNA of the CDR3: TGCAGCGTTGTATACACTGAAGCTTTCTTT. Translation: CSVVYTEAFF.

This clone appeared a single time. The chain joins TRBV5-4 to TRBJ2-6, with 9 bases identical to TRBD2. The CDR3 extends over 18 amino acids. Germline trimming cut 0 bases from V and 0 bases from J; bases unmatched to any gene: 4. CDR1 is SGHNT, CDR2 YYREEE, per germline (reference sequence). Here the CDR3 reads CASSLGTSVHSGANVLTF. In nucleotides, the CDR3 is TGTGCCAGCAGCTTGGGGACTAGCGTGCACTCTGGGGCCAACGTCCTGACTTTC. Full variable domain (outside the CDR3, taken from reference TRBV5-4 and TRBJ2-6): ETGVTQSPTHLIKTRGQQVTLRCSSQSGHNTVSWYQQALGQGPQFIFQYYREEENGRGNFPPRFSGLQFPNYSSELNVNALELDDSALYLCASSLGTSVHSGANVLTFGAGSRLTVL.

The V call is TRBV6-7, the J call TRBJ1-1; a weak D match, TRBD1 (5 bases). TRBV6-7 is flagged as an ORF with uncertain function. There are 14 residues in the CDR3. Trimming shortened V by 8 bases and J by 2 bases, and 15 bases separated the two germline ends. The CDR3 loop reads CASLTGRLNTEAFF. The DNA of the CDR3 is TGTGCCAGCCTCACGGGACGGTTAAACACTGAAGCTTTCTTT.

The J gene is TRBJ2-5, the V gene TRBV10-1, with D uncertain. The J call may be mistaken, given a closer DNA end match to TRBJ2-7. The CDR3 loop spans 11 amino acids. Germline V gives CDR1 WNHNN, CDR2 SYGVQD (reference sequence). CDR3: CASSGSYEQYF. For the CDR3, the DNA is TGCGCCAGCAGTGGTTCTTACGAGCAGTACTTC.

This clone occurred once. V is TRBV12-5 and J is TRBJ1-1; 8 bases match TRBD1. After removal of 1 base from V and 11 bases from J, the junction contained 18 bases not matched to a gene. From germline, CDR1 is LGHNT and CDR2 FRNRAP. The CDR3 extends over 17 amino acids. The CDR3: CASGLAGQASALGLAFF. The DNA for the CDR3 is TGTGCTAGTGGTTTGGCGGGACAGGCCTCGGCTTTGGGCTTGGCTTTCTTT.

V usage is TRBV28 and J usage is TRBJ1-5, with no clear D. Deletions cut 5 bases from V and 3 bases from J, with 14 bases between. The CDR3 is 15 residues long. Germline CDR1 MDHEN, CDR2 SYDVKM. The CDR3 sequence: CASSVPVDFNQPQHF. The CDR3 DNA reads as TGTGCCAGCAGTGTGCCGGTAGACTTCAATCAGCCCCAGCATTTT.

The V gene is TRBV5-4, the J gene TRBJ2-7; 8 bases agree with TRBD1. This CDR3 has 13 amino acids. Germline V gene lookup returns CDR1 SGHNT and CDR2 YYREEE (reference sequence). V gave up 3 bases and J gave up 6 bases; unmatched junction bases: 5. The CDR3 DNA reads TGTGCCAGCAGCTCGGACAGGGCCCGCGAGCAGTACTTC. Its protein is CASSSDRAREQYF.

This rearrangement joins TRBV19 to TRBJ2-4; D not certain. CDR3 size: 11 residues. V was shortened by 8 bases and J by 4 bases, with 6 bases between the two germline ends. In germline, CDR1 is LNHDA, CDR2 SQIVND (reference sequence). The CDR3 sequence is CASRSKNIQYF. The CDR3 nucleotides read TGTGCCAGTCGCTCGAAAAACATTCAGTACTTC.

J is TRBJ2-1 and V is TRBV14; 12 bases agree with TRBD2. The germline gives CDR1 SGHDN, CDR2 FVKESK. Germline trimming cut 0 bases from V and 6 bases from J; bases unmatched to any gene: 12. The CDR3 runs 19 residues. CDR3 amino acids: CASSQDVLTSGSVFNEQFF. The CDR3 DNA follows: TGTGCCAGCAGCCAAGATGTATTGACTAGCGGGAGCGTATTCAATGAGCAGTTCTTC.